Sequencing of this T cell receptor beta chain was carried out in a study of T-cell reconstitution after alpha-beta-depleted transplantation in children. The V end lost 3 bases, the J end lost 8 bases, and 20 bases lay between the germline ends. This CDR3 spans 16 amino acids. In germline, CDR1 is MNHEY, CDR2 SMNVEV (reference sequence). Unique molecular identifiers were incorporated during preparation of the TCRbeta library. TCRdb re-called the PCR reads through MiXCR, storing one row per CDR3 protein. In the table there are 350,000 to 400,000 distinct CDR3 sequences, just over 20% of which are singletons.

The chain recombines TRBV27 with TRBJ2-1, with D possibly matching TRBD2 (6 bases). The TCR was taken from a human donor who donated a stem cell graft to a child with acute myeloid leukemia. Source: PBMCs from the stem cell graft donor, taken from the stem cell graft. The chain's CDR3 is CASSLGGAGTWDEQFF. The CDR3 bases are TGTGCCAGCAGTTTGGGCGGGGCGGGGACCTGGGATGAGCAGTTCTTC.